Each of the 18 T cell receptor beta chains below was sequenced from the same sample in a study of regulatory T cells in long-lasting Graves disease. Time point of the sample: newly diagnosed GD, antithyroid drugs for less than 3 months. PBMC-derived RNA was used for the TCR library. To make TCR beta libraries, researchers used iRepertoire HTBI primers and Arm-PCR of CDR3 regions. TCRdb itself ran the multiplex PCR reads through MiXCR, one entry per CDR3 protein. Among about 400,000 distinct CDR3 sequences, around 16% were seen once, and the ten largest hold about 8%. The same data also went into a second study, on T cells in Graves' hyperthyroidism and ophthalmopathy.

The material was peripheral blood mononuclear cells (PBMCs), obtained at new diagnosis, from a patient treated with antithyroid drugs. Receptor source: a woman in her thirties or forties with Graves disease.

This clonotype showed up many times. This chain joins TRBV11-3 and TRBJ2-1, with 9 nucleotides matching TRBD2. CDR3 length equals 15 residues. J gave up 5 bases and V 5 bases, and 7 bases lay outside the gene matches. Germline assignment: CDR1 SGHNT and CDR2 YENEEA. The CDR3 sequence: CASSGREGRNNEQFF. As DNA, the CDR3 is TGTGCCAGCAGCGGGCGGGAGGGCCGGAACAATGAGCAGTTCTTC.

This clonotype appeared many times. The genes are TRBV12-3 or TRBV12-4 and TRBJ2-5; TRBD2 matches at 8 bases. V lost 7 bases and J lost 3; bases outside the gene matches: 1. The CDR3 totals 12 residues. The DNA for the CDR3 is TGTGCCAGCACGGGAGGGGAAGAGACCCAGTACTTC. Protein sequence: CASTGGEETQYF.

Worth noting for this clonotype: A junction end diverges from the germline sequence, so it may reflect a read error. The chain links TRBV27 to TRBJ2-7, with 10 bases that match TRBD1. Germline-derived CDR1 and CDR2 are MNHEY and SMNVEV (reference sequence). The CDR3 spans 15 residues. CDR3 sequence: CANSLGPLGQGVVDF. CDR3 DNA: TGTGCCAACAGTTTAGGGCCCCTCGGACAGGGGGTTGTTGACTTC.

Ten or more counts support this clonotype. One end of the junction is discordant with germline, which a read error may explain. This sequence joins TRBV5-1 and TRBJ2-2; the D gene is possibly TRBD2 (6 bases). Germline V gene data show CDR1 as SGHRS and CDR2 as YFSETQ. This CDR3 spans 16 amino acids. CDR3 region: CASSLAPGVNTGELFF. The DNA for the CDR3 is TGTGCCAGCAGCTTAGCGCCGGGAGTGAACACCGGGGAGCTGTTTTTT.

The chain uses TRBV4-1 and TRBJ2-1; TRBD2 agrees at 9 bases. V lost 2 bases to trimming and J lost 1 base; unmatched junction nucleotides: 0. This CDR3 is built from 15 residues. The germline V gene encodes CDR1 MGHRA and CDR2 YSYEKL. The CDR3 loop is CASSQLAGSYNEQFF. The CDR3 DNA reads as TGCGCCAGCAGCCAACTAGCGGGATCCTACAATGAGCAGTTCTTC.

The chain employs TRBV6-1 and TRBJ2-7, with 11 nucleotides matching TRBD2. Germline V CDR1 and CDR2: MNHNS, SASEGT. Unmatched junction bases numbered 12, after V lost 6 bases and J lost 8 bases. This CDR3 comprises 15 residues. The chain's CDR3 is CASSRDSGRAGKQYF. In DNA form, the CDR3 reads TGTGCCAGCAGCAGAGATAGCGGGAGGGCCGGAAAGCAGTACTTC.

In this sample, this clonotype turned up a few times. The gene calls are TRBV20-1 and TRBJ1-3; D is possibly TRBD1 (5 bases). V was trimmed by 4 bases and J by 0 bases, leaving 13 bases between them. Germline assignment: CDR1 DFQATT and CDR2 SNEGSKA (reference sequence). This CDR3 has 15 amino acids. The CDR3 sequence is CSATDMGLSGNTIYF. The CDR3 DNA reads TGCAGTGCTACGGACATGGGGCTCTCTGGAAACACCATATATTTT.

This clonotype has a count of ten or more. The chain recombines TRBV7-3 with TRBJ2-5; TRBD2 matches 11 bases. V dropped 5 bases and J dropped 5; count of bases not matched to a gene: 13. The CDR3 is made up of 17 amino acids. Germline values: CDR1 SGHTA, CDR2 FQGTGA. The CDR3 coding sequence is TGTGCCAGCAGCCCGTACGATGGTAGCGGGAGGGCTGAGACCCAGTACTTC. This codes for CASSPYDGSGRAETQYF.

This clonotype occurred many times. J is TRBJ1-2 and V is TRBV19; no reliable D call. The CDR3 covers 17 residues. The germline V gene encodes CDR1 LNHDA and CDR2 SQIVND (reference sequence). The V end lost 8 bases, the J end lost 2 bases, and 24 bases lay between the germline ends. CDR3 sequence (DNA): TGTGCCAGTGCTCAACGGCACGGCCTACAACCGAACTATGGCTACACCTTC. The encoded protein is CASAQRHGLQPNYGYTF. The full variable domain, in which reference TRBV19 and TRBJ1-2 provide the parts outside the CDR3, is DGGITQSPKYLFRKEGQNVTLSCEQNLNHDAMYWYRQDPGQGLRLIYYSQIVNDFQKGDIAEGYSVSREKKESFPLTVTSAQKNPTAFYLCASAQRHGLQPNYGYTFGSGTRLTVV.

The V call is TRBV3-1, the J call TRBJ2-2; D is possibly TRBD2 (6 bases). Germline assignment: CDR1 LGHDT and CDR2 YNNKEL (reference sequence). With 0 bases removed from V and 5 bases from J, the gap between germline ends came to 7 bases. The CDR3 totals 14 residues. The CDR3, as DNA: TGTGCCAGCAGCCAAGATGGGGGGACCGGGGAGCTGTTTTTT. Its translation is CASSQDGGTGELFF.

V is TRBV6-1 and J is TRBJ2-1, with 8 positions matching TRBD2. Germline CDR1 MNHNS, CDR2 SASEGT. The V gene end was trimmed by 6 bases and the J gene end by 4 bases; junction bases not matched to a gene: 8. The CDR3 contains 15 residues. In DNA form, the CDR3 reads TGTGCCAGCAGGGAAAGCGGGAGTGAGTACAATGAGCAGTTCTTC. Protein sequence: CASRESGSEYNEQFF.

This clonotype was observed a few times. The chain joins TRBV6-2 or TRBV6-3 to TRBJ2-1; D is perhaps TRBD1 (6 bases). CDR3 length equals 15 residues. CDR1 and CDR2 (germline): MNHEY, SVGEGT. The ends were cut back, 6 bases at V and 0 bases at J, with 12 bases in the middle. The CDR3 nucleotides read TGTGCCAGCAGGGCACAGGGCCTCTCCTACAATGAGCAGTTCTTC. Translating gives CASRAQGLSYNEQFF.

This chain links TRBV4-2 with TRBJ2-1; TRBD2 matches 7 bases. The CDR3 is made up of 16 amino acids. V dropped 3 bases and J dropped 0; count of bases not matched to a gene: 5. Germline loops: CDR1 LGHNA, CDR2 YNFKEQ. The CDR3 DNA reads TGTGCCAGCAGCCACCATCTAGCGGCCTCCTACAATGAGCAGTTCTTC. Translated, it gives CASSHHLAASYNEQFF.

To note about this clonotype: Since a much larger clone is just one base distant, this may be a read error. The CDR3 does not end in the conserved phenylalanine or tryptophan, so this is likely a read error. Because the CDR3's place on the DNA is in doubt, the DNA is left out and the CDR3 is given as listed by TCRdb. This chain links TRBV2 with TRBJ2-1. The CDR3 is 13 amino acids in total, end residues counted. Germline lookup yields CDR1 SNHLY and CDR2 FYNNEI. The CDR3 here is CASSEALRRTPFL.

Turning to this clonotype: A single base separates this from a much larger clone, so it may be a read error. The rearrangement joins TRBV7-2 to TRBJ2-1; D possibly matches TRBD1 or TRBD2 (10 bases each). Germline CDR1 and CDR2: SGHTA and FQGNSA. This CDR3 is built from 19 residues. DNA for the CDR3: TGTGCCAGCAGCTCGTCGGGACAGGGGCGCGCTAGCGGGAGAGGGGTTCAGCTCTTC. Its protein is CASSSSGQGRASGRGVQLF.

The V gene is TRBV9, the J gene TRBJ2-1, with D possibly being TRBD2 (7 bases). V was trimmed by 7 bases and J by 4 bases, leaving 21 bases between them. Per the germline V gene, CDR1 is SGDLS and CDR2 is YYNGEE. This CDR3 is built from 16 residues. This CDR3 reads CASSRGGSPLYNEQFF. The CDR3 nucleotides read TGTGCCAGCTCACGCGGGGGCTCCCCGTTATACAATGAGCAGTTCTTC.

This clonotype was counted a few times. The chain employs TRBV7-2 and TRBJ2-1, with 12 positions matching TRBD2. Unmatched junction bases numbered 3, after V lost 5 bases and J lost 10 bases. The germline V gene has CDR1 SGHTA and CDR2 FQGNSA. The CDR3 loop spans 13 amino acids. The CDR3 sequence: CASSHGLAGEQFF. For the CDR3, the DNA is TGTGCCAGCAGCCACGGACTAGCGGGGGAGCAGTTCTTC.

This clonotype was seen ten or more times. This chain links TRBV11-3 with TRBJ2-7; D is possibly TRBD1 (6 bases). The CDR3 loop spans 13 amino acids. Trimming left V 0 bases short and J 11 bases short, with 14 bases between. Per the germline V gene, CDR1 is SGHNT and CDR2 is YENEEA. As DNA, the CDR3 is TGTGCCAGCAGCTTAGATGCAGGGGTGAAGAAGTACTTC. Its translation: CASSLDAGVKKYF.